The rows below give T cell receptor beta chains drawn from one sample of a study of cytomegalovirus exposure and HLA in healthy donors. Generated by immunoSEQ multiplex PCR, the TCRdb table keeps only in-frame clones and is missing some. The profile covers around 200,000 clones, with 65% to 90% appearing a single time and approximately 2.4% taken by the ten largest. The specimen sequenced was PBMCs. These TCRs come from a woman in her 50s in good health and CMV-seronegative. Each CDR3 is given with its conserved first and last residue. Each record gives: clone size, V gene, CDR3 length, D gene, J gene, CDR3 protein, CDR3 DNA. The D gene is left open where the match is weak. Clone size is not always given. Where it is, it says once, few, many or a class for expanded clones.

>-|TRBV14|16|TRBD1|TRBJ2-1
CASSLTGGSSYNEQFF
TGTGCCAGCAGCTTAACAGGGGGCAGCTCCTACAATGAGCAGTTCTTC
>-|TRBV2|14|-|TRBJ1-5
CASSEETRSQPQHF
TGTGCCAGCAGTGAAGAGACTAGGAGTCAGCCCCAGCATTTT
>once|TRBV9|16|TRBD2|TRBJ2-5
CASSAGLAGGGETQYF
TGTGCCAGCAGCGCCGGACTAGCGGGAGGGGGAGAGACCCAGTACTTC
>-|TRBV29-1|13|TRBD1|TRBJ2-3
CSVGQGGTDTQYF
TGCAGCGTTGGACAGGGGGGCACAGATACGCAGTATTTT
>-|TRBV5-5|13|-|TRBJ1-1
CASSLMRVPEAFF
TGTGCCAGCAGCTTGATGCGGGTCCCTGAAGCTTTCTTT
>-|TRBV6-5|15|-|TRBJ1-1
CASSYSRVTTVEAFF
TGTGCCAGCAGTTACTCGCGGGTAACAACTGTTGAAGCTTTCTTT
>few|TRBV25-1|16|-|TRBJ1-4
CASSEGSGRRNEKLFF
TGTGCCAGCAGTGAAGGGAGTGGGCGGAGAAATGAAAAACTGTTTTTT
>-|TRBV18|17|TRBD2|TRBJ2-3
CASSPPALAGGTDTQYF
TGTGCCAGCTCACCACCGGCACTAGCGGGAGGTACAGATACGCAGTATTTT
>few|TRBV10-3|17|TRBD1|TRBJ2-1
CAISESEGGPNYNEQFF
TGTGCCATCAGTGAGTCGGAAGGGGGCCCGAACTACAATGAGCAGTTCTTC
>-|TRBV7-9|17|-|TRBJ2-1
CASSSPEGGLTYNEQFF
TGTGCCAGCAGCTCCCCCGAGGGGGGACTAACCTACAATGAGCAGTTCTTC
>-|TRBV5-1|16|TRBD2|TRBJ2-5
CASSLGPLAGGETQYF
TGCGCCAGCAGCTTGGGCCCCCTAGCGGGAGGGGAGACCCAGTACTTC
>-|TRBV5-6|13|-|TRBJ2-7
CASTGRSPYEQYF
TGTGCCAGCACAGGGAGGTCTCCCTACGAGCAGTACTTC
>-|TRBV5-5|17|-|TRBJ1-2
CASSAQGRALINYGYTF
TGTGCCAGCAGCGCACAGGGACGAGCCCTTATTAACTATGGCTACACCTTC
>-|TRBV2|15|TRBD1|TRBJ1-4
CASSILQGINEKLFF
TGTGCCAGCAGTATCTTACAGGGGATCAATGAAAAACTGTTTTTT
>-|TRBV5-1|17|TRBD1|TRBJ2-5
CASSPSDRATRLETQYF
TGCGCCAGCAGCCCAAGTGACAGGGCGACTCGTTTGGAGACCCAGTACTTC
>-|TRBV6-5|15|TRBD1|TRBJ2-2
CASAVTGGNVGELFF
TGTGCCAGCGCGGTTACAGGGGGCAATGTCGGGGAGCTGTTTTTT
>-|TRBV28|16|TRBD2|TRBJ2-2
CASSLAGATNTGELFF
TGTGCCAGCAGTTTGGCGGGAGCGACGAACACCGGGGAGCTGTTTTTT
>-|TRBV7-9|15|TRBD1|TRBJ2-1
CASSFGTGQGNEQFF
TGTGCCAGCAGTTTCGGGACAGGGCAGGGAAATGAGCAGTTCTTC
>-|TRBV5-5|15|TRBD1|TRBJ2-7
CASSLVGTGFNEQYF
TGTGCCAGCAGCTTGGTAGGGACAGGGTTCAACGAGCAGTACTTC
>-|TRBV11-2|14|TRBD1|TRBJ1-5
CASSQTGFTQPQHF
TGTGCCAGCAGCCAGACAGGGTTCACCCAGCCCCAGCATTTT
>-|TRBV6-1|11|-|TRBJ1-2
CASSIYYGYTF
TGTGCCAGCAGTATATACTATGGCTACACCTTC
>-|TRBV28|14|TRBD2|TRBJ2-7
CASSLLAGVYEQYF
TGTGCCAGCAGTTTACTAGCGGGAGTCTACGAGCAGTACTTC
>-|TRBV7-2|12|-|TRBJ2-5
CASSPSQGPGYF
TGTGCCAGCAGCCCATCACAGGGCCCGGGGTACTTC
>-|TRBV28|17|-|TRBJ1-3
CASINVRGGDSGNTIYF
TGTGCCAGCATTAATGTTAGAGGGGGGGACTCTGGAAACACCATATATTTT
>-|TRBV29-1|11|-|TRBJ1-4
CSVNSNEKLFF
TGCAGCGTCAACTCTAATGAAAAACTGTTTTTT
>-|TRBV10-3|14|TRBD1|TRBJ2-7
CAISGTVEDYEQYF
TGTGCCATCAGCGGGACAGTAGAAGACTACGAGCAGTACTTC
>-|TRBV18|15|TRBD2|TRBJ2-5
CASSPTSGLLRAQYF
TGTGCCAGCTCGCCAACTAGCGGGCTACTCCGGGCCCAGTACTTC
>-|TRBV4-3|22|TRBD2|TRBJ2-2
CASSQEGLAGGRELRDTGELFF
TGCGCCAGCAGCCAAGAAGGGCTAGCGGGAGGCCGAGAATTGAGGGACACCGGGGAGCTGTTTTTT
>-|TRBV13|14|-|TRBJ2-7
CASSLVIASHEQYF
TGTGCCAGCAGCTTAGTAATAGCCTCCCACGAGCAGTACTTC
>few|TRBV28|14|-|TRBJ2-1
CASSPQVGFGEQFF
TGTGCCAGCAGTCCCCAGGTAGGCTTTGGTGAGCAGTTCTTC
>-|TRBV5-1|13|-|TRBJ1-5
CASSLDPDQPQHF
TGCGCCAGCAGCTTGGATCCGGATCAGCCCCAGCATTTT
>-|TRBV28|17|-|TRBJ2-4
CASSLSGGTIERNIQYF
TGTGCCAGCAGTTTAAGTGGGGGCACTATCGAGAGGAACATTCAGTACTTC
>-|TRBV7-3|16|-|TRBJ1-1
CASSLKQGGMNTEAFF
TGTGCCAGCAGCTTAAAGCAGGGAGGGATGAACACTGAAGCTTTCTTT
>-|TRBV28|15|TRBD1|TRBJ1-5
CASSLRQGANQPQHF
TGTGCCAGCAGTTTGAGGCAGGGGGCCAATCAGCCCCAGCATTTT
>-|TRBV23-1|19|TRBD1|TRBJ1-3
CASSRTGGVPPSSGNTIYF
TGCGCCAGCAGCCGGACAGGGGGCGTACCGCCCTCCTCTGGAAACACCATATATTTT
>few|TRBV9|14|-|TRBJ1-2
CASSLDGASPGYTF
TGTGCCAGCAGCCTAGATGGGGCCTCTCCCGGCTACACCTTC
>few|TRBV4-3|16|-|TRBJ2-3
CASSQGASGPPDTQYF
TGCGCCAGCAGCCAAGGTGCCTCTGGGCCCCCAGATACGCAGTATTTT
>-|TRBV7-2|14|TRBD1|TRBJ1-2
CASSPGDRVKGYTF
TGTGCCAGCAGCCCGGGGGACAGGGTGAAAGGCTACACCTTC
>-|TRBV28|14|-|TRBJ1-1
CASSSSMRGRGLFF
TGTGCCAGCAGCTCGAGCATGCGGGGGCGGGGGCTTTTCTTT
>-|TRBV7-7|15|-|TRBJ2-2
CASSLGASGTGELFF
TGTGCCAGCAGCTTGGGGGCTAGCGGTACCGGGGAGCTGTTTTTT
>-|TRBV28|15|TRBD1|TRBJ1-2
CASSRGQGTNYGYTF
TGTGCCAGCAGCCGGGGACAGGGCACTAACTATGGCTACACCTTC
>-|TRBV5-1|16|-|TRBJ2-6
CASSLGSRAGANVLTF
TGCGCCAGCAGCTTAGGAAGCAGGGCTGGGGCCAACGTCCTGACTTTC